These 27 T cell receptor beta chains were sequenced from one sample in a study of PD-L1 blockade in urothelial cancer (dated by TCRdb to 2017 to 2019). Library method: the immunoSEQ multiplex PCR assay. TCRdb limited this immuneACCESS table to in-frame rearrangements with V and J called. A share of clones is missing; checked studies link under half to unresolved V genes, and the rest is unexplained. The sample includes tens of thousands of clones, with roughly 78% observed a single time. The ten top clones hold about 10% of the sample. The sample's time point label is to be understood as: pretreatment peripheral blood. The specimen comprised PBMCs, sampled around atezolizumab (anti-PD-L1) treatment. These TCRs come from a man between 65 and 85 years old with urothelial cancer.

This rearrangement joins TRBV7-8 to TRBJ2-5, with no clear D. The CDR3 runs 13 residues. Trimming shortened V by 2 bases and J by 2 bases, and 6 bases separated the two germline ends. Per the germline V gene, CDR1 is SGHVS and CDR2 is FQNEAQ. The CDR3 here is CASSLRRQETQYF. The CDR3 DNA sequence: TGTGCCAGCAGCTTAAGGCGGCAAGAGACCCAGTACTTC.

J is TRBJ1-4 and V is TRBV7-9, with 9 bases that match TRBD1. The ends lost 4 bases at V and 8 bases at J; junction bases unmatched: 5. The CDR3 runs 14 residues. CDR1 is SEHNR and CDR2 is FQNEAQ in the germline V gene (reference sequence). CDR3 sequence (DNA): TGTGCCAGCAGCTCCGGGACAGGGAGCGAAAAACTGTTTTTT. Its protein product is CASSSGTGSEKLFF.

The rearrangement uses TRBV5-1 and TRBJ2-7, with 11 bases that match TRBD1. The ends lost 0 bases at V and 3 bases at J; junction bases unmatched: 8. This CDR3 region has 17 residues. From germline, CDR1 is SGHRS and CDR2 YFSETQ. The CDR3 nucleotides read TGCGCCAGCAGCTTGGTCGGGACAGGGGGTAAGAGCTACGAGCAGTACTTC. Its protein product is CASSLVGTGGKSYEQYF.

This chain joins TRBV10-1 and TRBJ2-3; 7 positions agree with TRBD1. Trimming cost V 5 bases and J 1 base; bases outside gene matches: 9. The CDR3 runs to 16 residues. The V gene's germline CDR1 is WNHNN and CDR2 SYGVQD (reference sequence). CDR3 sequence reads: CASSSEGAGGTDTQYF. CDR3 sequence (DNA): TGCGCCAGCAGTTCTGAGGGGGCTGGGGGCACAGATACGCAGTATTTT.

V usage is TRBV2 and J usage is TRBJ1-1, with 8 bases aligning to TRBD1. Germline V gives CDR1 SNHLY, CDR2 FYNNEI. J gave up 13 bases and V 5 bases, and 6 bases lay outside the gene matches. The length of the CDR3 is 11 residues. The CDR3 DNA is TGTGCCAGCAGTACGACAGGGGAGGGTTTCTTT. Translation: CASSTTGEGFF.

The chain couples TRBV28 to TRBJ2-7; 7 bases agree with TRBD2. The CDR3 totals 15 residues. Trimming removed 5 bases from V and 3 bases from J; junction bases left unmatched: 10. Germline CDR1 MDHEN, CDR2 SYDVKM. CDR3 nucleotide sequence: TGTGCCAGCAGTCCCCTCCGCGGGAGTGACTACGAGCAGTACTTC. Protein product: CASSPLRGSDYEQYF.

This clone has just a few counts. The chain is built from TRBV2 and TRBJ2-1; 9 positions match TRBD1. The CDR3 consists of 14 residues. Germline V gene lookup returns CDR1 SNHLY and CDR2 FYNNEI. With 7 bases clipped from V and 6 bases from J, the junction kept 7 bases outside the gene matches. The CDR3 is CASTGGTGRNEQFF. The DNA of the CDR3 is TGTGCCAGCACAGGAGGGACAGGGCGCAATGAGCAGTTCTTC.

V is TRBV28 and J is TRBJ2-1; D remains unclear. Germline assignment: CDR1 MDHEN and CDR2 SYDVKM. The V and J ends lost 2 bases and 4 bases respectively, with 6 bases between them. CDR3 length equals 13 residues. Written as DNA, the CDR3 is TGTGCCAGCAGTTTAGGCAGTTACAATGAGCAGTTCTTC. Amino acid sequence: CASSLGSYNEQFF. Full variable domain (rest looked up from reference TRBV28 and TRBJ2-1): DVKVTQSSRYLVKRTGEKVFLECVQDMDHENMFWYRQDPGLGLRLIYFSYDVKMKEKGDIPEGYSVSREKKERFSLILESASTNQTSMYLCASSLGSYNEQFFGPGTRLTVL.

This chain uses TRBV10-3 with TRBJ2-1, with 7 bases that match TRBD2. CDR1 ENHRY and CDR2 SYGVKD come from the germline V gene. The CDR3 runs to 14 residues. With 6 bases clipped from V and 5 bases from J, the junction kept 7 bases outside the gene matches. The CDR3 is CAISRDYQDNEQFF. CDR3 nucleotide sequence: TGTGCCATCAGCAGGGACTACCAGGACAATGAGCAGTTCTTC.

In its sample, this clone was seen many times. The genes are TRBV5-1 and TRBJ2-7; TRBD1 aligns across 7 bases. The CDR3 runs to 15 residues. V gave up 0 bases and J gave up 3 bases; unmatched junction bases: 6. In germline, CDR1 is SGHRS, CDR2 YFSETQ. The CDR3 nucleotides read TGCGCCAGCAGCTTGGACGCTCGACAGGGCTACGAGCAGTACTTC. It encodes CASSLDARQGYEQYF.

The chain recombines TRBV18 with TRBJ1-3, with 7 bases identical to TRBD1. J was trimmed by 0 bases and V by 7 bases; bases with no gene match: 9. Germline CDR1 is KGHSH and CDR2 is LQKENI. The CDR3 runs to 16 residues. This CDR3 reads CASCQQGPNSGNTIYF. The CDR3 bases are TGTGCCAGCTGCCAACAGGGGCCTAACTCTGGAAACACCATATATTTT.

V gene TRBV28 combines with J gene TRBJ1-1; possibly TRBD1 for D (5 bases). The length of the CDR3 is 16 residues. V was cut by 4 bases and J by 0 bases, with 15 bases left in between. The germline gives CDR1 MDHEN, CDR2 SYDVKM. CDR3 residues: CASSSGGRGVNTEAFF. The DNA of the CDR3 is TGTGCCAGCAGTTCCGGGGGTAGAGGGGTGAACACTGAAGCTTTCTTT.

The chain is built from TRBV19 and TRBJ1-1, with D unresolved. Germline V gene lookup returns CDR1 LNHDA and CDR2 SQIVND (reference sequence). The CDR3 has 14 amino acids. Trimming left V 3 bases short and J 1 base short, with 9 bases between. This CDR3 is CASSINAGNTEAFF. The CDR3 region has the DNA TGTGCCAGTAGTATCAACGCAGGGAACACTGAAGCTTTCTTT. Full variable domain (rest looked up from reference TRBV19 and TRBJ1-1): DGGITQSPKYLFRKEGQNVTLSCEQNLNHDAMYWYRQDPGQGLRLIYYSQIVNDFQKGDIAEGYSVSREKKESFPLTVTSAQKNPTAFYLCASSINAGNTEAFFGQGTRLTVV.

V is TRBV10-3 and J is TRBJ1-1, with D possibly TRBD1 on 5 matching bases. The CDR3 runs 14 residues. The V gene's germline CDR1 is ENHRY and CDR2 SYGVKD. V gave up 6 bases and J gave up 4 bases, with 15 bases separating them. The CDR3 region has the DNA TGTGCCATCAGCACCGTCGGGGGGAGCACTGAAGCTTTCTTT. Protein sequence: CAISTVGGSTEAFF.

V is TRBV11-2 and J is TRBJ2-7; 13 nucleotides agree with TRBD2. Germline V lookup: CDR1 SGHAT, CDR2 FQNNGV. The CDR3 totals 17 residues. The V segment lost 5 bases and the J segment 2 bases; nucleotides outside the gene matches: 9. The CDR3: CASSRGLAGSFTYEQYF. The CDR3, as DNA: TGTGCCAGCAGCCGGGGACTAGCGGGATCGTTCACCTACGAGCAGTACTTC.

This chain joins TRBV11-1 and TRBJ2-4; tentatively, D is TRBD2 (7 bases). V gave up 7 bases and J gave up 9 bases, with 16 bases separating them. The germline CDR1 and CDR2 sequences are SGHAT and FQDESV (reference sequence). This CDR3 is 13 amino acids long. CDR3 coding DNA: TGTGCCAGCACCATGGCAAGGGGGGGCATTCAGTACTTC. It specifies CASTMARGGIQYF.

V and J are TRBV9 and TRBJ2-7; D remains ambiguous. This CDR3 is built from 17 residues. V was cut by 4 bases and J by 0 bases, with 20 bases left in between. Looked up from germline, CDR1 is SGDLS and CDR2 is YYNGEE. Here the CDR3 reads CASSPRSAAANSYEQYF. The CDR3 DNA sequence: TGTGCCAGCAGCCCCCGGTCGGCGGCGGCCAACTCCTACGAGCAGTACTTC.

The CDR3 here is CASSPRTGAYEQYF. CDR3 sequence (DNA): TGTGCCAGCAGCCCCCGGACAGGGGCCTACGAGCAGTACTTC. The chain combines TRBV7-9 with TRBJ2-7; 9 positions agree with TRBD1. The CDR3 totals 14 residues. The V gene end was trimmed by 5 bases and the J gene end by 2 bases; junction bases not matched to a gene: 4. Germline CDR1 and CDR2: SEHNR and FQNEAQ (reference sequence).

The chain has TRBV9 and TRBJ2-3, with a possible D match to TRBD1 (6 bases). The germline V and J ends were trimmed by 3 bases and 6 bases, with 20 bases remaining between them. There are 16 residues in the CDR3. The germline CDR1 and CDR2 sequences are SGDLS and YYNGEE. Here the CDR3 reads CASSAQGSGWGDTQYF. The CDR3 DNA is TGTGCCAGCAGCGCCCAGGGGAGCGGTTGGGGGGATACGCAGTATTTT.

The V gene is TRBV5-6, the J gene TRBJ1-3, with D unresolved. Germline CDR1 and CDR2: SGHDT and YYEEEE. This CDR3 contains 17 residues. V was trimmed by 4 bases and J by 4 bases, leaving 21 bases between them. The CDR3 is CASSRLLVGLSGNTIYF. The CDR3 bases are TGTGCCAGCAGCAGATTACTAGTCGGGTTATCCGGAAACACCATATATTTT.

The genes are TRBV19 and TRBJ2-5; D gene uncertain. V shed 4 bases and J shed 4 bases, with 7 bases lying between them. The CDR3 totals 12 residues. CDR1 is LNHDA, CDR2 SQIVND, per germline (reference sequence). CDR3 amino acids: CASSKRGETQYF. The CDR3 region has the DNA TGTGCCAGTAGTAAACGAGGAGAGACCCAGTACTTC.

The chain couples TRBV2 to TRBJ2-3, with 13 bases lining up with TRBD2. The CDR3 sequence is 14 residues long. V lost 6 bases, J lost 8 bases, and 5 bases stayed unmatched. Looked up from germline, CDR1 is SNHLY and CDR2 is FYNNEI. The CDR3 sequence is CASRLAGGAGTQYF. CDR3 nucleotide sequence: TGTGCCAGCAGACTAGCGGGAGGGGCGGGTACGCAGTATTTT.

V is TRBV4-1 and J is TRBJ1-1, with 7 bases fitting TRBD1. Trimming at V came to 1 base and at J to 3 bases, leaving 5 bases not matched to a gene. Germline V gene data show CDR1 as MGHRA and CDR2 as YSYEKL. The CDR3 totals 15 residues. Written as DNA, the CDR3 is TGCGCCAGCAGCCAAGGGGGACAGATCTACACTGAAGCTTTCTTT. Amino acid sequence: CASSQGGQIYTEAFF.

The chain employs TRBV19 and TRBJ2-7; 9 nucleotides align to TRBD1. Trimming took 8 bases from V and 1 from J; bases not matched to a gene: 9. CDR1 and CDR2 from the germline V gene are LNHDA and SQIVND (reference sequence). This CDR3 comprises 15 residues. The CDR3 sequence is CASGQGPAFSYEQYF. The CDR3 DNA reads TGTGCCAGTGGACAGGGGCCAGCCTTTTCCTACGAGCAGTACTTC.

This clone came up once. This rearrangement joins TRBV11-2 to TRBJ2-5; D not resolved. This CDR3 is built from 13 residues. Trimming left V 2 bases short and J 3 bases short, with 7 bases between. Per the germline V gene, CDR1 is SGHAT and CDR2 is FQNNGV. CDR3 protein: CASSLRLEETQYF. CDR3 nucleotides: TGTGCCAGCAGCTTACGACTTGAAGAGACCCAGTACTTC.

CDR3 coding DNA: TGTGCCAGCAGTTCACAGGGACCTCCTCAGCCCCAGCATTTT. This translates into CASSSQGPPQPQHF. V and J are TRBV6-5 and TRBJ1-5; D perhaps matches TRBD1 (6 bases). CDR1 and CDR2 (germline): MNHEY, SVGAGI. Trimming shortened V by 4 bases and J by 6 bases, and 13 bases separated the two germline ends. The CDR3 is 14 amino acids.

The V gene is TRBV19, the J gene TRBJ1-5, with 8 bases that match TRBD1. The trim removed 10 bases at V and 0 bases at J, leaving 5 bases unmatched. CDR1 LNHDA and CDR2 SQIVND come from the germline V gene (reference sequence). The CDR3 is 14 amino acids. The CDR3 spells CATTGGYSNQPQHF. CDR3 sequence (DNA): TGTGCCACAACAGGGGGGTATAGCAATCAGCCCCAGCATTTT.